This is a list of T cell receptor beta chains from one sample in a study of cytomegalovirus exposure and HLA in healthy donors. The method was immunoSEQ multiplex PCR; TCRdb's version includes in-frame clones alone and lacks a portion of them. Of 150,000 to 200,000 clones listed, approximately 78% are singletons. The sample consisted of PBMCs. The receptor set was obtained from a girl aged 2 to 9 in good health and CMV-seropositive. CDR3s include the opening cysteine and the closing phenylalanine or tryptophan. D genes are given only for firm matches. Size values are once, few and many counts, or a class for expanded clones, and some rows have none.

j_call: TRBJ1-2
clone_size: NA
v_call: TRBV25-1
d_call: TRBD1
cdr3_nt: TGTGCCAGCAGTGAATATTGTGGACAGGTAAACTATGGCTACACCTTC
cdr3_aa: CASSEYCGQVNYGYTF

j_call: TRBJ2-3
clone_size: NA
v_call: TRBV27
d_call: TRBD2
cdr3_nt: TGTGCCAGCAGTTTATCGGGACTAGCGGGAGGGGGCAACACAGATACGCAGTATTTT
cdr3_aa: CASSLSGLAGGGNTDTQYF

j_call: TRBJ1-1
clone_size: NA
v_call: TRBV13
d_call: NA
cdr3_nt: TGTGCCAGCAGCGCCGTGCTAGAAGCTTTCTTT
cdr3_aa: CASSAVLEAFF

j_call: TRBJ2-3
clone_size: NA
v_call: TRBV6-4
d_call: TRBD2
cdr3_nt: TGTGCCAGCAGTGACGCTGGCGGGAGCGTCGATACGCAGTATTTT
cdr3_aa: CASSDAGGSVDTQYF

j_call: TRBJ2-1
clone_size: once
v_call: TRBV7-3
d_call: NA
cdr3_nt: TGTGCCAGCAGCTCCTACCCACTCGAGACTAGCAATGAGCAGTTCTTC
cdr3_aa: CASSSYPLETSNEQFF

j_call: TRBJ1-3
clone_size: once
v_call: TRBV13
d_call: NA
cdr3_nt: TGTGCCAGCAGCCGTTTGACAGCCGCCTCTGGAAACACCATATATTTT
cdr3_aa: CASSRLTAASGNTIYF

j_call: TRBJ2-7
clone_size: NA
v_call: TRBV10-2
d_call: TRBD1
cdr3_nt: TGCGCCAGCAGTGATTCTTACAGGGGGTGGACCTCCTACGAGCAGTACTTC
cdr3_aa: CASSDSYRGWTSYEQYF

j_call: TRBJ2-5
clone_size: NA
v_call: TRBV4-2
d_call: NA
cdr3_nt: TGTGCCAGCAGCCTTTACAGGGACCAAGAGACCCAGTACTTC
cdr3_aa: CASSLYRDQETQYF

j_call: TRBJ2-2
clone_size: NA
v_call: TRBV19
d_call: TRBD2
cdr3_nt: TGTGCCAGTACCATCCGGGGGCTAGCGGGAGTTGCGACCGGGGAGCTGTTTTTT
cdr3_aa: CASTIRGLAGVATGELFF

j_call: TRBJ2-2
clone_size: NA
v_call: TRBV6-5
d_call: NA
cdr3_nt: TGTGCCAGCAGTTACTCGATAGGGGGTGGCGGGGAGCTGTTTTTT
cdr3_aa: CASSYSIGGGGELFF

j_call: TRBJ2-1
clone_size: NA
v_call: TRBV7-9
d_call: TRBD1
cdr3_nt: TGTGCCAGCAGCCCCGGGACAGGCGAGCAGTTCTTC
cdr3_aa: CASSPGTGEQFF

j_call: TRBJ2-5
clone_size: NA
v_call: TRBV6-5
d_call: TRBD1
cdr3_nt: TGTGCCAGCAGGACGAGGACAGGGGGGGAGGAGACCCAGTACTTC
cdr3_aa: CASRTRTGGEETQYF

j_call: TRBJ1-5
clone_size: NA
v_call: TRBV27
d_call: NA
cdr3_nt: TGTGCCAGCAGTCCCGCCCCCAGAGCGGCCCAGCATTTT
cdr3_aa: CASSPAPRAAQHF

j_call: TRBJ1-2
clone_size: once
v_call: TRBV9
d_call: NA
cdr3_nt: TGTGCCAGCAGCGTATCCAGGACAGAGACCAACTATGGCTACACCTTC
cdr3_aa: CASSVSRTETNYGYTF

j_call: TRBJ1-2
clone_size: NA
v_call: TRBV6-1
d_call: TRBD1
cdr3_nt: TGTGCCAGCAGTGAAGCGCCCTGGACAGGGGCTGGCTACACCTTC
cdr3_aa: CASSEAPWTGAGYTF

j_call: TRBJ1-2
clone_size: NA
v_call: TRBV2
d_call: TRBD1
cdr3_nt: TGTGCCACACAGGGGGCGATTTACGCAGGCTACACCTTC
cdr3_aa: CATQGAIYAGYTF

j_call: TRBJ1-2
clone_size: NA
v_call: TRBV30
d_call: NA
cdr3_nt: TGTGCCTGGAGGGCGTGGAGGGATGGCGGCTACACCTTC
cdr3_aa: CAWRAWRDGGYTF

j_call: TRBJ2-7
clone_size: NA
v_call: TRBV28
d_call: NA
cdr3_nt: TGTGCCAGCCCGGGTTACGAGCAGTACTTC
cdr3_aa: CASPGYEQYF

j_call: TRBJ1-1
clone_size: NA
v_call: TRBV2
d_call: TRBD1
cdr3_nt: TGTGCCAGCAGTGGGGCCAGGGGGGCTTTCTTT
cdr3_aa: CASSGARGAFF

j_call: TRBJ2-6
clone_size: few
v_call: TRBV5-1
d_call: NA
cdr3_nt: TGCGCCAGCAGCTTGTGCTCCCCCTACAGGGTTGACAACGTCCTGACTTTC
cdr3_aa: CASSLCSPYRVDNVLTF

j_call: TRBJ1-3
clone_size: NA
v_call: TRBV7-9
d_call: TRBD1
cdr3_nt: TGTGCCAGCAGCCCTTTACAGGGGCGAGGGACCATATATTTT
cdr3_aa: CASSPLQGRGTIYF

j_call: TRBJ2-7
clone_size: NA
v_call: TRBV4-1
d_call: TRBD1
cdr3_nt: TGCGCCAGCAGCCAAGATTTGGGGACAGCTATCTACGAGCAGTACTTC
cdr3_aa: CASSQDLGTAIYEQYF

j_call: TRBJ1-2
clone_size: NA
v_call: TRBV28
d_call: NA
cdr3_nt: TGTGCCAGCAGTTTCGCGGGGGGCGCAGGTGGCTACACCTTC
cdr3_aa: CASSFAGGAGGYTF

j_call: TRBJ1-1
clone_size: NA
v_call: TRBV2
d_call: TRBD1
cdr3_nt: TGTGCTGCTGGAGACAGGGTCGGAGCTTTCTTT
cdr3_aa: CAAGDRVGAFF

j_call: TRBJ2-2
clone_size: NA
v_call: TRBV30
d_call: TRBD1
cdr3_nt: TGTGCCTGGCGACAGGGGGTTACTGGCGGGGAGCTGTTTTTT
cdr3_aa: CAWRQGVTGGELFF

j_call: TRBJ1-5
clone_size: NA
v_call: TRBV27
d_call: TRBD1
cdr3_nt: TGTGCCAGCAGTTTATCTGGACAGGGGGGTCAGCCCCAGCATTTT
cdr3_aa: CASSLSGQGGQPQHF

j_call: TRBJ2-1
clone_size: NA
v_call: TRBV9
d_call: TRBD2
cdr3_nt: TGTGCCAGCAGCGTAGATGGGGGGGTCGATAATGAGCAGTTCTTC
cdr3_aa: CASSVDGGVDNEQFF

j_call: TRBJ2-3
clone_size: few
v_call: TRBV4-1
d_call: NA
cdr3_nt: TGCGCCAGCAGCCATCGGACTACCAGGTGCCCCACAGATACGCAGTATTTT
cdr3_aa: CASSHRTTRCPTDTQYF

j_call: TRBJ2-4
clone_size: NA
v_call: TRBV28
d_call: NA
cdr3_nt: TGTGCCAGCAGTTTAAGGGGAGCCAAAAACATTCAGTACTTC
cdr3_aa: CASSLRGAKNIQYF

j_call: TRBJ1-1
clone_size: NA
v_call: TRBV6-6
d_call: NA
cdr3_nt: TGTGCCAGCAGTTACCTGAAATCCGGGAGAGACGCTTTCTTT
cdr3_aa: CASSYLKSGRDAFF

j_call: TRBJ2-3
clone_size: NA
v_call: TRBV9
d_call: TRBD2
cdr3_nt: TGTGCCAGCAGCGTAGGTCCAGCGGGAGGGCCGTATACGCAGTATTTT
cdr3_aa: CASSVGPAGGPYTQYF

j_call: TRBJ2-1
clone_size: NA
v_call: TRBV7-9
d_call: TRBD2
cdr3_nt: TGTGCCAGCAGCTCCCGGACTAGCGGGAGGGCCGGTGAGCAGTTCTTC
cdr3_aa: CASSSRTSGRAGEQFF

j_call: TRBJ2-1
clone_size: NA
v_call: TRBV9
d_call: TRBD2
cdr3_nt: TGTGCCAGCAGCGTAGGGGGCGGGAGGGCCAGTATGGTGCAGTTCTTC
cdr3_aa: CASSVGGGRASMVQFF

j_call: TRBJ2-2
clone_size: NA
v_call: TRBV6-5
d_call: NA
cdr3_nt: TGTGCCAGCACCCGGAGGGCCGACACCGGGGAGCTGTTTTTT
cdr3_aa: CASTRRADTGELFF

j_call: TRBJ2-3
clone_size: NA
v_call: TRBV27
d_call: NA
cdr3_nt: TGTGCCAGCAGTTTAGGCCCGGGGCGGGGAGGAGACTCAGATACGCAGTATTTT
cdr3_aa: CASSLGPGRGGDSDTQYF

j_call: TRBJ2-7
clone_size: NA
v_call: TRBV28
d_call: TRBD1
cdr3_nt: TGTGCCAGCAGCCGCGGGGGACAGGGGCGCTACGAGCAGTACTTC
cdr3_aa: CASSRGGQGRYEQYF

j_call: TRBJ1-5
clone_size: NA
v_call: TRBV4-1
d_call: NA
cdr3_nt: TGCGCCAGCAGCCAAGCGTCCGGCAGGTTCAATCAGCCCCAGCATTTT
cdr3_aa: CASSQASGRFNQPQHF

j_call: TRBJ2-2
clone_size: once
v_call: TRBV28
d_call: TRBD2
cdr3_nt: TGTGCCAGCAGTTTACGGGAGGTGGAGACCGGGGAGCTGTTTTTT
cdr3_aa: CASSLREVETGELFF

j_call: TRBJ2-5
clone_size: few
v_call: TRBV6-5
d_call: TRBD2
cdr3_nt: TGTGCCAGCAGTTACGGGACTAGCGGGAAGACCCAGTACTTC
cdr3_aa: CASSYGTSGKTQYF

j_call: TRBJ2-5
clone_size: NA
v_call: TRBV4-1
d_call: TRBD1
cdr3_nt: TGCGCCAGCAGCCCTCAGGGGGCTGAGGGCTATAGAGAGACCCAGTACTTC
cdr3_aa: CASSPQGAEGYRETQYF